The T cell receptor beta chain under discussion was sequenced for a study of healthy donors' naive CD4 and CD8 T cells. Points from the study as a whole: Positive CDR3 charge linked to CD4+ cells, negative to CD8+ cells.

For this clonotype: Its antigen remains unidentified.

The germline V gene has CDR1 SQVTM and CDR2 ANQGSEA. With 6 bases clipped from V and 6 bases from J, the junction kept 16 bases outside the gene matches. The CDR3 consists of 15 residues. Starting from around 470 ng of total RNA, TCR libraries were made with linear amplification. In the original processing: Sequencing covered 70,000 to 95,000 rearranged alpha-chain transcripts across about five healthy donors. TCRdb called the reads again in MiXCR, with one record for every CDR3 protein. It is TCRdb's table, rather than the study itself, that gives the V and J calls and clone size. The table lists about 200,000 distinct CDR3 sequences, 65% to 80% of them singletons.

Sequencing was carried out using naive CD4+ and CD8+ T cells sorted from blood, pooled from several donors. The rearrangement uses TRBV29-1 and TRBJ2-5; 7 bases match TRBD1. The clonotype was recovered from a pool of human donors in good health; the sample pools cells from several healthy donors. The CDR3 region is CSVVPQQGRSQTQYF. CDR3 sequence (DNA): TGCAGCGTCGTACCTCAACAGGGGCGCTCCCAGACCCAGTACTTC.